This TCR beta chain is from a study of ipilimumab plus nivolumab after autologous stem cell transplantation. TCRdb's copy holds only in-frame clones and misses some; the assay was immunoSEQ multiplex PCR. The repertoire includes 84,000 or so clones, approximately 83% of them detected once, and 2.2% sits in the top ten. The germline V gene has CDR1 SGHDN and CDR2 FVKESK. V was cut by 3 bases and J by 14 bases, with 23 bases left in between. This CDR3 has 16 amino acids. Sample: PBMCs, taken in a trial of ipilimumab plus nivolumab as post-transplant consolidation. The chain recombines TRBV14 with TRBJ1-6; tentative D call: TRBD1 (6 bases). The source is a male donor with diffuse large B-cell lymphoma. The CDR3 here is CASSHLQGASRHTLHF. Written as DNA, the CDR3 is TGTGCCAGCAGCCACCTACAGGGAGCCTCTCGGCACACCCTCCACTTT.